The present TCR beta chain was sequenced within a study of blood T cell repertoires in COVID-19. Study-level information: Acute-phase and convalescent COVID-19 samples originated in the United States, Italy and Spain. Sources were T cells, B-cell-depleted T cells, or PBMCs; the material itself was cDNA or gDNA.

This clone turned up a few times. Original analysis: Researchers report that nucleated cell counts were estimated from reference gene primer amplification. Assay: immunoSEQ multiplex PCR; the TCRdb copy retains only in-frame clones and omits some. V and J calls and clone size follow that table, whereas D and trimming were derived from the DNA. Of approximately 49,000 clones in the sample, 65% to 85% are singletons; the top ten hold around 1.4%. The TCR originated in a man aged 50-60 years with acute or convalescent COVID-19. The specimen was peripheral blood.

The CDR3 reads CASSLGQGAGGYTF. The CDR3 coding sequence is TGTGCCAGCAGCTTGGGACAGGGGGCAGGAGGCTACACCTTC. V gene TRBV13 combines with J gene TRBJ1-2; 12 bases agree with TRBD1. V trimming: 3 bases; J trimming: 8 bases; junction bases outside the gene matches: 4. The germline V gene has CDR1 PRHDT and CDR2 FYEKMQ (reference sequence). The CDR3 is made up of 14 amino acids.